This T cell receptor (beta chain) appears in the sequencing data of a study of beta chain features in type 1 diabetes. Broader study findings: Type 1 diabetes patients had TCRB CDR3s that were shorter (moderately but significantly so) in all four CD4+ subsets. Sampled from patients, naive, central memory and Treg TCRB repertoires appeared more similar than those sampled from healthy donors. Cells carrying high TCR expression could end up over-represented when cDNA is sequenced.

This clone was seen a few times. Its antigen remains unidentified. The isolated RNA, all of it, was reverse transcribed, so expressed TCRB transcripts were what got sequenced. TCRdb's copy holds only in-frame clones and misses some; the assay was immunoSEQ multiplex PCR. This table has roughly 330,000 clones, roughly 9.6% appearing once. There are 16 residues in the CDR3. V was pared by 4 bases and J by 4 bases, with 17 bases between. From germline, CDR1 is SEHNR and CDR2 FQNEAQ (reference sequence). The J gene is TRBJ2-1, the V gene TRBV7-9; possibly TRBD1 for D (5 bases). The sequence came from a young woman in good health. The sequenced sample consisted of naive CD4+ T cells from blood. The CDR3: CASSWLQANTYNEQFF. In nucleotides, the CDR3 is TGTGCCAGCAGCTGGCTACAGGCCAATACTTACAATGAGCAGTTCTTC. Combining the CDR3 with reference TRBV7-9 and TRBJ2-1 gives the whole variable domain DTGVSQNPRHKITKRGQNVTFRCDPISEHNRLYWYRQTLGQGPEFLTYFQNEAQLEKSRLLSDRFSAERPKGSFSTLEIQRTEQGDSAMYLCASSWLQANTYNEQFFGPGTRLTVL.